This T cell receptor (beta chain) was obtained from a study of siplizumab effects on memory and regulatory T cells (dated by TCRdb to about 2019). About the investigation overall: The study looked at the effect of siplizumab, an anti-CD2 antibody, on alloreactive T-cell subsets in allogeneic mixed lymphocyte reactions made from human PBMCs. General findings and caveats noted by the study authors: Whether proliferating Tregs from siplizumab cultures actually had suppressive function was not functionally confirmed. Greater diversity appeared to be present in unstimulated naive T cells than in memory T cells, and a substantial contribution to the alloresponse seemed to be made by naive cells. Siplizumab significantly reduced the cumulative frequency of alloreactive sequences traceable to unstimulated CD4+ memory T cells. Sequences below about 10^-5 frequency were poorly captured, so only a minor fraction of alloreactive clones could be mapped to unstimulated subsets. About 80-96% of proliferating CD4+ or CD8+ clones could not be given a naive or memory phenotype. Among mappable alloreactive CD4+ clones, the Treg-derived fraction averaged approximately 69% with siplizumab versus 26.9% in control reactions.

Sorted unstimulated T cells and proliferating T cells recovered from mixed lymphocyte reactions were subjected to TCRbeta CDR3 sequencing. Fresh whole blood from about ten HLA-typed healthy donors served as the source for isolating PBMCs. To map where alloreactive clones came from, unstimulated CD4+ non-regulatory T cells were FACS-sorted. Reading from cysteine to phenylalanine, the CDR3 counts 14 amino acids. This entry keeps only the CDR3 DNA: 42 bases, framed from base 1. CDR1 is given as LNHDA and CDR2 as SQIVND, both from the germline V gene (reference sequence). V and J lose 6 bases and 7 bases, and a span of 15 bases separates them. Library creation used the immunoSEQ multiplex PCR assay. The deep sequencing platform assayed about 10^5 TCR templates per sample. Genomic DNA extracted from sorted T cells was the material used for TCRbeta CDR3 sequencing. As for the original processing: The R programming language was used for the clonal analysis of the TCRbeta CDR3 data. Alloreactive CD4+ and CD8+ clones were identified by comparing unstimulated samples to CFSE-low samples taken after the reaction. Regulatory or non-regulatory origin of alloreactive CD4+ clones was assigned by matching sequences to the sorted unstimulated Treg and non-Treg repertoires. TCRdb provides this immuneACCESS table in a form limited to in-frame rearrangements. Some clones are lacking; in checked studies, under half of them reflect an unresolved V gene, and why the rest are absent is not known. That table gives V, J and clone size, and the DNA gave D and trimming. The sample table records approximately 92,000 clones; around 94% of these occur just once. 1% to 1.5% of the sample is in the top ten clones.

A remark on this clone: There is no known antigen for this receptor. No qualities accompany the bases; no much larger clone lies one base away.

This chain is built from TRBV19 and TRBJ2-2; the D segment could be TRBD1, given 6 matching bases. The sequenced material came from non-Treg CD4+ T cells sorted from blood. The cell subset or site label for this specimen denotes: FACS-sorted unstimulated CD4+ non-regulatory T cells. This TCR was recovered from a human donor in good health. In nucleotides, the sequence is TGTGCCAGTAGCCAAACCAGGGGCGGCGGGGAGCTGTTTTTT. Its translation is CASSQTRGGGELFF.